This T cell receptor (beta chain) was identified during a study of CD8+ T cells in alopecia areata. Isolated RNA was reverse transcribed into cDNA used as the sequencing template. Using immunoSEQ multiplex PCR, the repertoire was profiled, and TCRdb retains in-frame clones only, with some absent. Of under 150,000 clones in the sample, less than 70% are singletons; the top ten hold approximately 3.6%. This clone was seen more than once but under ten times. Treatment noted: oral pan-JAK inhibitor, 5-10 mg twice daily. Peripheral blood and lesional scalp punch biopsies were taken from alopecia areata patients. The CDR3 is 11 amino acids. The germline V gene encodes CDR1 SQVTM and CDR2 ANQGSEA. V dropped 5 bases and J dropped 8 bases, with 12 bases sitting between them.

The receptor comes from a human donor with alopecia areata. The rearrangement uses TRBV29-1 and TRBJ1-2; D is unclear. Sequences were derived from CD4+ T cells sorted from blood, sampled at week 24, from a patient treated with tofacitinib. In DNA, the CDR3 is TGCAGCGTTTCTCCACCGGGAGGCTACACCTTC. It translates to CSVSPPGGYTF.